This is a list of T cell receptor beta chains from one sample in a study of T cell repertoires in cytomegalovirus infection. Using its own MiXCR run on the reads, TCRdb lists one record per CDR3 protein. This table has around 230,000 distinct CDR3 sequences, approximately 40% appearing once. For these TCRs, the target antigens are not known. This specimen was CD8+ T cells from cultured PBMCs, taken from culture after CMV antigen stimulation. The receptors stem from a human donor in good health (CMV status not recorded). Some clones in this sample may be carry-over from other donors' samples. The CDR3 runs from the conserved cysteine through the conserved F or W. The D gene is left open where the match is weak. Some rows mark clone size as missing; the rest say once, few, many or name a class of expanded clone.

D gene: TRBD2; V gene: TRBV19; clone size: .; J gene: TRBJ2-1; CDR3 DNA: TGTGCCAGTTCCCCTCCGGGACTAGCGGGAGCCAATGAGCAGTTCTTC; CDR3 protein: CASSPPGLAGANEQFF
D gene: .; V gene: TRBV7-9; clone size: .; J gene: TRBJ2-7; CDR3 DNA: TGTGCCAGCAGCTTTCCCGTCGCCAGGGGAATATCTGACGAGCAGTACTTC; CDR3 protein: CASSFPVARGISDEQYF
D gene: TRBD2; V gene: TRBV27; clone size: .; J gene: TRBJ2-7; CDR3 DNA: TGTGCCAGCAGTTTAAAAGCGGGAGCGGGGTACGAGCAGTACTTC; CDR3 protein: CASSLKAGAGYEQYF
D gene: TRBD2; V gene: TRBV4-2; clone size: .; J gene: TRBJ2-7; CDR3 DNA: TGTGCCAGCAGCCAAGACCTGACTAGCGGGAGTCTCTACGAGCAGTACTTC; CDR3 protein: CASSQDLTSGSLYEQYF
D gene: TRBD1; V gene: TRBV7-3; clone size: many; J gene: TRBJ2-3; CDR3 DNA: TGTGCCAGCAGCTCCGGACAGGGCCGCACAGATACGCAGTATTTT; CDR3 protein: CASSSGQGRTDTQYF
D gene: TRBD1; V gene: TRBV27; clone size: .; J gene: TRBJ2-1; CDR3 DNA: TGTGCCAGCAGTACAGACAGGGGGCTTAGCAATGAGCAGTTCTTC; CDR3 protein: CASSTDRGLSNEQFF
D gene: TRBD1; V gene: TRBV6-6; clone size: .; J gene: TRBJ2-2; CDR3 DNA: TGTGCCAGCAGTCCCGGGACAGGGCCCACCGGGGAGCTGTTTTTT; CDR3 protein: CASSPGTGPTGELFF
D gene: .; V gene: TRBV20-1; clone size: .; J gene: TRBJ1-5; CDR3 DNA: TGCAGTGCTAGAGGACTTGACAGTACCAATCAGCCCCAGCATTTT; CDR3 protein: CSARGLDSTNQPQHF
D gene: .; V gene: TRBV7-3; clone size: .; J gene: TRBJ2-7; CDR3 DNA: TGTGCCAGCAGCATCGACCCCCTGTACGAGCAGTACTTC; CDR3 protein: CASSIDPLYEQYF
D gene: TRBD1; V gene: TRBV6-1; clone size: .; J gene: TRBJ2-4; CDR3 DNA: TGTGCCAGCAGTTCCCCCCGGGACAGATTAGCCAAAAACACTCAGTACTTC; CDR3 protein: CASSSPRDRLAKNTQYF
D gene: TRBD2; V gene: TRBV4-1; clone size: few; J gene: TRBJ2-1; CDR3 DNA: TGCGCCAGCAGCCAAGGCCTAGCGGGGGCAGATGAGCAGTTCTTC; CDR3 protein: CASSQGLAGADEQFF
D gene: .; V gene: TRBV7-8; clone size: .; J gene: TRBJ2-1; CDR3 DNA: TGTGCCAGCAGCCCAGAGCGGGTCTCCTACAATGAGCAGTTCTTC; CDR3 protein: CASSPERVSYNEQFF
D gene: TRBD1; V gene: TRBV6-5; clone size: .; J gene: TRBJ1-1; CDR3 DNA: TGTGCCAGCAGTTACAAGCCGTGGGACAGAGGCACTGAAGCTTTCTTT; CDR3 protein: CASSYKPWDRGTEAFF
D gene: .; V gene: TRBV28; clone size: few; J gene: TRBJ2-7; CDR3 DNA: TGTGCCAGCAGTTTTCCGGGGGCTTACGAGCAGTACTTC; CDR3 protein: CASSFPGAYEQYF
D gene: .; V gene: TRBV7-3; clone size: many; J gene: TRBJ2-1; CDR3 DNA: TGTGCCAGCAGCTTAAGGGCCAGTGGGTACAATGAGCAGTTCTTC; CDR3 protein: CASSLRASGYNEQFF
D gene: .; V gene: TRBV7-9; clone size: few; J gene: TRBJ1-1; CDR3 DNA: TGTGCCAGCAGCGGACGGGACCGCACAGACACTGAAGCTTTCTTT; CDR3 protein: CASSGRDRTDTEAFF
D gene: .; V gene: TRBV7-9; clone size: few; J gene: TRBJ2-7; CDR3 DNA: TGTGCCAGCAGCACCAGGATATCCGGGGGAATGTCCTACGAGCAGTACTTC; CDR3 protein: CASSTRISGGMSYEQYF
D gene: TRBD1; V gene: TRBV6-4; clone size: .; J gene: TRBJ2-7; CDR3 DNA: TGTGCCAGCACCCGAAGGGACAGCTCCTACGAGCAGTACTTC; CDR3 protein: CASTRRDSSYEQYF
D gene: .; V gene: TRBV28; clone size: .; J gene: TRBJ2-7; CDR3 DNA: TGTGCCTCCGGGGACAGGCGCCCTAGCGGGACCTCCTACGAGCAGTACTTC; CDR3 protein: CASGDRRPSGTSYEQYF
D gene: TRBD1; V gene: TRBV5-1; clone size: few; J gene: TRBJ1-2; CDR3 DNA: TGCGCCAGCAGCTTGAGGACAGGTCTTAATGGCTACACCTTC; CDR3 protein: CASSLRTGLNGYTF
D gene: .; V gene: TRBV19; clone size: few; J gene: TRBJ1-1; CDR3 DNA: TGTGCCAGCAGCTGGATGAACACTGAAGCTTTCTTT; CDR3 protein: CASSWMNTEAFF
D gene: .; V gene: TRBV7-2; clone size: .; J gene: TRBJ1-3; CDR3 DNA: TGTGTCAGCAGCGTGGGTCCTAACGAGGCTGGAAACACCATATATTTT; CDR3 protein: CVSSVGPNEAGNTIYF
D gene: .; V gene: TRBV12-5; clone size: few; J gene: TRBJ2-7; CDR3 DNA: TGTGCTAGTGGTCCCGGAGGGGGGACGAGCTCCTACGAGCAGTACTTC; CDR3 protein: CASGPGGGTSSYEQYF
D gene: .; V gene: TRBV6-5; clone size: few; J gene: TRBJ2-1; CDR3 DNA: TGTGCCAGCAGTTATTCAGGGACCTCCTACAATGAGCAGTTCTTC; CDR3 protein: CASSYSGTSYNEQFF
D gene: TRBD1; V gene: TRBV6-2/TRBV6-3; clone size: .; J gene: TRBJ2-7; CDR3 DNA: TGTGCCAGCAGTCCCACCGGGACAGGAAACGAGCAGTACTTC; CDR3 protein: CASSPTGTGNEQYF
D gene: .; V gene: TRBV7-4; clone size: many; J gene: TRBJ1-1; CDR3 DNA: TGTGCCAGCAGCTTAGGCAGGGCGAACACTGAAGCTTTCTTT; CDR3 protein: CASSLGRANTEAFF
D gene: .; V gene: TRBV11-1; clone size: .; J gene: TRBJ1-1; CDR3 DNA: TGTGCCAGCAGGCTTATGGGGGGAAGTGAAGCTTTCTTT; CDR3 protein: CASRLMGGSEAFF
D gene: TRBD2; V gene: TRBV19; clone size: .; J gene: TRBJ2-1; CDR3 DNA: TGTGCCAGTAGTGGGACTAGCGGGATTGTCTACAATGAGCAGTTCTTC; CDR3 protein: CASSGTSGIVYNEQFF
D gene: .; V gene: TRBV6-2/TRBV6-3; clone size: .; J gene: TRBJ2-7; CDR3 DNA: TGTGCCAGCAGTTACGAGACAGGTCGCTACGAGCAGTACTTC; CDR3 protein: CASSYETGRYEQYF
D gene: .; V gene: TRBV5-1; clone size: once; J gene: TRBJ1-2; CDR3 DNA: TGCGCCAGCAGCTTGACCGTGGCCTATGGCTACACCTTC; CDR3 protein: CASSLTVAYGYTF